This T cell receptor beta chain was documented in a study of long-term antiretroviral therapy in people with HIV. Researchers ran immunoSEQ v3.0 at survey level. Data came from immunoSEQ multiplex PCR; TCRdb stores just in-frame clones and leaves some out. Of over 30,000 clones listed, about 85% are singletons. This CDR3 is 13 amino acids long. Trimming stripped 6 bases from V and 5 bases from J, with 13 bases between. Germline CDR1 is MNHEY and CDR2 is SMNVEV (reference sequence). The sequence derives from a man aged 18-30 years with HIV. The specimen comprised unsorted PBMCs, sampled 1.1 years after starting antiretroviral therapy. This chain joins TRBV27 and TRBJ2-5, with D unclear. DNA for the CDR3: TGTGCCAGCAGCTTCGCCGAGCTGGAGACCCAGTACTTC. Protein: CASSFAELETQYF.